This TCR beta chain was sequenced during a study of blood T cell repertoires in COVID-19 (dated by TCRdb to 2019 to 2021). Notes on the research overall: The collaborator samples originated in the United States, Italy and Spain and spanned the acute and convalescent phases of COVID-19. The material from the prospective study consisted of cDNA or gDNA derived from T cells, B-cell-depleted T cells, or PBMCs. Deeply sampled blood TCRbeta repertoires from subjects exposed to, actively infected with, or recovered from COVID-19 were included in the dataset. The repertoires were released in a freely available public database meant as a resource for research on the immune response to SARS-CoV-2. Samples came from the ongoing ImmuneRACE study (first 160 participants) plus 1,254 subjects from 6 global collaborators. Sample metadata almost always included a de-identified subject ID, COVID-19 status, age in years and sex. HLA class I and class II types, where available, came from metadata supplied by the sample provider rather than from assay-based typing.

About this clone: The target of this receptor is not known. Nothing much larger sits one base from this clone, and base qualities are not available.

Collaborating institutions collected whole blood in K2EDTA tubes following their own protocols. Collaborator samples were shipped for TCRbeta analysis as frozen whole blood, isolated PBMCs, or DNA extracted from either sample type. Trimmed from V: 7 bases; trimmed from J: 1 base; junction bases lacking a gene match: 3. From a lookup of the germline V gene (reference sequence), CDR1 and CDR2 are PRHDT and FYEKMQ. The CDR3 runs 15 residues from the cysteine to the phenylalanine. The sequence is cut down to CDR3 DNA, 45 bases in frame from base 1. Broad study findings and their caveats: The quantity of clinical and demographic metadata differed by source and by participant and was supplied without curation.

The immunoSEQ Assay, a bias-controlled multiplex PCR, was used to amplify TCRbeta CDR3 regions from genomic DNA. Processing in the source paper ran as follows. The number of nucleated cells in each sample was estimated by amplification of reference gene primers within the assay. To quantify the absolute abundance of each unique TCRbeta CDR3 rearrangement, sequence reads were collapsed and filtered. For each sample, productive Simpson clonality was calculated as the square root of Simpson's diversity index over productive rearrangements. Here the immuneACCESS table is served through TCRdb, limited to in-frame sequences with V and J called. Missing clones are a known gap in these copies; in checked studies unresolved V genes cover under half, and the rest lacks a known reason. The DNA gave D and trimming, while V, J and clone size come from that table. This sample holds 300,000 or so clones; about 83% were observed only once. In total, the top ten clones hold 1.5% to 2% of the sample.

The clonotype was recovered from a woman in her forties or fifties with acute or convalescent COVID-19. Material: peripheral blood. The chain uses TRBV13 and TRBJ2-5; TRBD2 fits 13 bases in the junction. The CDR3 sequence is CASNRLAGGQETQYF. The DNA sequence follows: TGTGCCAGCAATCGACTAGCGGGGGGCCAAGAGACCCAGTACTTC.